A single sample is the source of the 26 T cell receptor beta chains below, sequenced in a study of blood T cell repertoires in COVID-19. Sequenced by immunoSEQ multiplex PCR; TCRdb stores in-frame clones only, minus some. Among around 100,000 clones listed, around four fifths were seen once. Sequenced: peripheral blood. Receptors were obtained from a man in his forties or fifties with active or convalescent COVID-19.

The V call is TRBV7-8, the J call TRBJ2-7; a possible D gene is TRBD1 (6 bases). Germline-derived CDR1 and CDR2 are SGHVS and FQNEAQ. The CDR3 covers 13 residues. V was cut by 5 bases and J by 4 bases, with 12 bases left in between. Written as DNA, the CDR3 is TGTGCCAGCAGCAAGGACAGTCGTTACGAGCAGTACTTC. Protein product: CASSKDSRYEQYF.

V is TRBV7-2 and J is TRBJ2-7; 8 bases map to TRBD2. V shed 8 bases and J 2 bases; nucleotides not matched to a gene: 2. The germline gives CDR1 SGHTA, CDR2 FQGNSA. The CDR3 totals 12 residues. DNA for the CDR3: TGTGCCAGCGGCGGGGGGCCCTACGAGCAGTACTTC. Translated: CASGGGPYEQYF.

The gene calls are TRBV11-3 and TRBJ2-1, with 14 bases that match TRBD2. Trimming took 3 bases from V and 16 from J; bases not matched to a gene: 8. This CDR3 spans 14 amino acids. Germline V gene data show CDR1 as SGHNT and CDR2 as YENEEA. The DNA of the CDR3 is TGTGCCAGCAGCTTCTGGACTAGCGGGAGGAAGCGATTCTTC. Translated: CASSFWTSGRKRFF.

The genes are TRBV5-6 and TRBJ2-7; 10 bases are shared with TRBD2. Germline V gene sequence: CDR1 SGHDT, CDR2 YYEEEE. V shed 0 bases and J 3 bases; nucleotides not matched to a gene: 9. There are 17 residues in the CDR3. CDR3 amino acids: CASSLVASGSLSYEQYF. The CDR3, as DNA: TGTGCCAGCAGCTTGGTCGCTAGCGGGAGTCTAAGCTACGAGCAGTACTTC.

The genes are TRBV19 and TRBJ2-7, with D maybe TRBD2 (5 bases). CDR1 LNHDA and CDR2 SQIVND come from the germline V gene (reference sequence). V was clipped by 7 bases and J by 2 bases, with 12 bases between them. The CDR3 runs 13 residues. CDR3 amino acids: CASIGGGPYEQYF. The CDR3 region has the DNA TGTGCCAGTATAGGAGGTGGGCCCTACGAGCAGTACTTC.

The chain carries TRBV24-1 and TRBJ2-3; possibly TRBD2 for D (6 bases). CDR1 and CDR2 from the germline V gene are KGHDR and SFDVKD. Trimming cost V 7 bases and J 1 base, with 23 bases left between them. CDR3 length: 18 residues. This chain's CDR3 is CATSDRSAGFVGTDTQYF. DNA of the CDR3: TGTGCCACCAGCGACCGTTCGGCGGGGTTTGTTGGCACAGATACGCAGTATTTT.

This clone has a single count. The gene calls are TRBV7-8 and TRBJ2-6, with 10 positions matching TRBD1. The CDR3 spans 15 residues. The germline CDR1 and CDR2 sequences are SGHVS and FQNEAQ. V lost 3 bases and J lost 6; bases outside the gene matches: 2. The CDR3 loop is CASSFGTGVANVLTF. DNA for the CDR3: TGTGCCAGCAGCTTCGGGACAGGGGTGGCCAACGTCCTGACTTTC.

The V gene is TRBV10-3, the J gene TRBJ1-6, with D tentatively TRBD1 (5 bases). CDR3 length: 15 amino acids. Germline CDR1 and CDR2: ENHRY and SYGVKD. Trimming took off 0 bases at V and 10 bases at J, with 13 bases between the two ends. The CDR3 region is CAISESGRVDSPLHF. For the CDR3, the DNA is TGTGCCATCAGTGAGTCGGGCAGGGTAGACTCACCCCTCCACTTT.

In nucleotides, the CDR3 is TGTGCCAGCAGCCCACCCACCTTAACCAGCGAGCAGTACTTC. Amino acid sequence: CASSPPTLTSEQYF. The chain joins TRBV3-1 (or the pseudogene TRBV3-2) to TRBJ2-7, with D uncertain. Germline V CDR1 and CDR2: LGHDT, YNNKEL (reference sequence). V was pared by 4 bases and J by 6 bases, with 16 bases between. CDR3 length: 14 residues.

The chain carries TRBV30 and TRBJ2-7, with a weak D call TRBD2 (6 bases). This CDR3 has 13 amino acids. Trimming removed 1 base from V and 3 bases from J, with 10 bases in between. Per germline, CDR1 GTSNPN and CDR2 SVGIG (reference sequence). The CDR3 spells CAWSAGARYEQYF. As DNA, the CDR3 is TGTGCCTGGAGTGCGGGAGCACGCTACGAGCAGTACTTC.

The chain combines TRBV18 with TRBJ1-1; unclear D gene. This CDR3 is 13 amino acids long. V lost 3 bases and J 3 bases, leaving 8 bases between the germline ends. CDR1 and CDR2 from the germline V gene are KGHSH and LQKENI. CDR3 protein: CASSPPGDTEAFF. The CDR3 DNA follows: TGTGCCAGCTCACCTCCGGGAGACACTGAAGCTTTCTTT.

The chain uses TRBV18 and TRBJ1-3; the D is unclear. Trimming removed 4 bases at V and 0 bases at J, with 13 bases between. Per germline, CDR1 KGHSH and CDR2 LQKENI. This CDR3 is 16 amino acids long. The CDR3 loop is CASSRFEGVSGNTIYF. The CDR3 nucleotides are TGTGCCAGCTCACGATTCGAGGGCGTCTCTGGAAACACCATATATTTT.

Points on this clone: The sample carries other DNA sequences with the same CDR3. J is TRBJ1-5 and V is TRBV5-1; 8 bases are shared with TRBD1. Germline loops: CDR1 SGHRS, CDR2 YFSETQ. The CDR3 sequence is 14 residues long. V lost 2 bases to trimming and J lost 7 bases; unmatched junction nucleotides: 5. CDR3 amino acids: CASSLTGGDQPQHF. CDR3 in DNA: TGCGCCAGCAGCTTAACAGGGGGGGACCAGCCCCAGCATTTT.

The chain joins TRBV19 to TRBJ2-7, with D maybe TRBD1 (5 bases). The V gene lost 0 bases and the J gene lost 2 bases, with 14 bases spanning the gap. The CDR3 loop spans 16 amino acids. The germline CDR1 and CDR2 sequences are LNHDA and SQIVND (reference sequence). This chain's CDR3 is CASSIDLGPGPYEQYF. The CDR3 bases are TGTGCCAGTAGTATAGATCTGGGGCCAGGGCCCTACGAGCAGTACTTC.

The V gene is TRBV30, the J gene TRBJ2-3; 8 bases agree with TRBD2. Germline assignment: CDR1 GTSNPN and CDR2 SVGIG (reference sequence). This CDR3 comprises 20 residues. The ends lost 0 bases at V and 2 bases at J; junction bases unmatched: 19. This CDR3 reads CAWSVDSRKDSGTFTDTQYF. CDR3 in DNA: TGTGCCTGGAGTGTCGACAGCAGGAAGGATAGCGGGACCTTCACAGATACGCAGTATTTT.

CDR3 sequence (DNA): TGTGCCAGCAGCCAAGATCCGGGGAGGTCCTACGAGCAGTACTTC. It specifies CASSQDPGRSYEQYF. This sequence joins TRBV3-1 (or the pseudogene TRBV3-2) and TRBJ2-7; possibly TRBD2 for D (6 bases). Trimming took off 0 bases at V and 1 base at J, with 10 bases between the two ends. This CDR3 contains 15 residues. The germline gives CDR1 LGHDT, CDR2 YNNKEL (reference sequence).

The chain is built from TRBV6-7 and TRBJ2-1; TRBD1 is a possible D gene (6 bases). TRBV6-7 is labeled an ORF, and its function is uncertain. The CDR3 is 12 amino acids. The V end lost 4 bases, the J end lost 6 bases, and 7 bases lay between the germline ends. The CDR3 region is CASSWTANEQFF. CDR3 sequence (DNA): TGTGCCAGCAGTTGGACAGCCAATGAGCAGTTCTTC.

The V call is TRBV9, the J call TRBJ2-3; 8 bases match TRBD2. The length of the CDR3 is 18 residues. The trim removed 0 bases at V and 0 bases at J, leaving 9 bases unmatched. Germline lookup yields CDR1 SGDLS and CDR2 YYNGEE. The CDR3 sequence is CASSVAVPSGPSTDTQYF. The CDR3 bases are TGTGCCAGCAGCGTAGCCGTCCCTAGCGGGCCAAGCACAGATACGCAGTATTTT.

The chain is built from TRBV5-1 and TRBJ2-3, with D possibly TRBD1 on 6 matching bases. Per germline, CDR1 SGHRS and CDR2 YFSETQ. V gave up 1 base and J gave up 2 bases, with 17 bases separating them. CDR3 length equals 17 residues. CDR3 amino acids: CASSLLGHLILTDTQYF. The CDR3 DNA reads TGCGCCAGCAGCTTGCTGGGACACCTTATACTCACAGATACGCAGTATTTT.

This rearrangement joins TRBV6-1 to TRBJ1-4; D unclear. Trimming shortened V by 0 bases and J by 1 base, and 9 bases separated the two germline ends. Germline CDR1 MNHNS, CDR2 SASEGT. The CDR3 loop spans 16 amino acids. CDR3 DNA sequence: TGTGCCAGCAGTGAAGCCTGGGCAGGAACTAATGAAAAACTGTTTTTT. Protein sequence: CASSEAWAGTNEKLFF.

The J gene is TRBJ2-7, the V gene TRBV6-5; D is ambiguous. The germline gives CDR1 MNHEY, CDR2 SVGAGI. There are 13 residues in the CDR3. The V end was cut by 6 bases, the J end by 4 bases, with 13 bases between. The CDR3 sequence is CASSPVASYEQYF. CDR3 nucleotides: TGTGCCAGCAGCCCCGTGGCATCATACGAGCAGTACTTC.

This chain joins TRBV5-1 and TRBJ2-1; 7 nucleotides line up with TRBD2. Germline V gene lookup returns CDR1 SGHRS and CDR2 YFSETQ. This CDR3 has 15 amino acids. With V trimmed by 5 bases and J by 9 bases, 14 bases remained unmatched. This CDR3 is CASRPEAGVIGEQFF. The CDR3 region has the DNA TGCGCCAGCAGACCTGAGGCGGGAGTGATCGGTGAGCAGTTCTTC.

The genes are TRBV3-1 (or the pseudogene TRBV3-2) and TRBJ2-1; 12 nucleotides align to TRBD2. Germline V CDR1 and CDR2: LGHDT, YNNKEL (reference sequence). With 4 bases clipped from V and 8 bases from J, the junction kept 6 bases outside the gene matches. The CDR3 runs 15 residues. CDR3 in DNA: TGTGCCAGCAGCCCGACTAGCGGGAGAGGAGATGAGCAGTTCTTC. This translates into CASSPTSGRGDEQFF.

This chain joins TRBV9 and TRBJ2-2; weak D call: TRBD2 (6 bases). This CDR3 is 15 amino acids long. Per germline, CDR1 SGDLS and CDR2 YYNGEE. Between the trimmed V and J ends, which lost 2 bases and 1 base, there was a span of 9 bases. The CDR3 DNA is TGTGCCAGCAGCGTCGGCGGGAAGAACACCGGGGAGCTGTTTTTT. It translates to CASSVGGKNTGELFF.

This CDR3 reads CASSDSQGFTGELFF. CDR3 DNA sequence: TGTGCCAGCAGTGACAGCCAGGGTTTCACCGGGGAGCTGTTTTTT. The chain joins TRBV6-4 to TRBJ2-2, with D possibly being TRBD1 (5 bases). CDR3 length: 15 residues. Germline values: CDR1 MRHNA, CDR2 SNTAGT. V was clipped by 2 bases and J by 4 bases, with 11 bases between them.

As DNA, the CDR3 is TGTGCCAGCAGTCGACAGGGACGGACTGAAGCTTTCTTT. Its protein is CASSRQGRTEAFF. The chain carries TRBV27 and TRBJ1-1; 7 nucleotides agree with TRBD1. This CDR3 spans 13 amino acids. J gave up 5 bases and V 5 bases, and 5 bases lay outside the gene matches. Germline V gene lookup returns CDR1 MNHEY and CDR2 SMNVEV (reference sequence).